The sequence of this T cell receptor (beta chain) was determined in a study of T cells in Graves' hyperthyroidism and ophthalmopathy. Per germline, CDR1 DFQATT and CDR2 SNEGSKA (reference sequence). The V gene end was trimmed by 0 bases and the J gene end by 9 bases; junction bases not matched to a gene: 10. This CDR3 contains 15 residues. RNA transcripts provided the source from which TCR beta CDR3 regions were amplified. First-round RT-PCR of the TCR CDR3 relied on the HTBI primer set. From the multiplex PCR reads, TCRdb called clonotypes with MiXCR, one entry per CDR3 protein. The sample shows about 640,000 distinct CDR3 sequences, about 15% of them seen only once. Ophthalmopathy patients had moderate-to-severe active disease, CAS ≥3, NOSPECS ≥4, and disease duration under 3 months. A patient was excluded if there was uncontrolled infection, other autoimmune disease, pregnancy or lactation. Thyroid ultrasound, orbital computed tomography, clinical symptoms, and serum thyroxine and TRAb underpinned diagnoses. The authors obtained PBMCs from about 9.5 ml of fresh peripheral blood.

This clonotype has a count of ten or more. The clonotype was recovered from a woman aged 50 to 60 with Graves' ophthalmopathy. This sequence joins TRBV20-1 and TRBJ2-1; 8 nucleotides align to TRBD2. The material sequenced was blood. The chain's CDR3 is CSARDRRLASGEQFF. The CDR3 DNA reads TGCAGTGCTAGAGATCGGAGACTAGCGAGCGGTGAGCAGTTCTTC.